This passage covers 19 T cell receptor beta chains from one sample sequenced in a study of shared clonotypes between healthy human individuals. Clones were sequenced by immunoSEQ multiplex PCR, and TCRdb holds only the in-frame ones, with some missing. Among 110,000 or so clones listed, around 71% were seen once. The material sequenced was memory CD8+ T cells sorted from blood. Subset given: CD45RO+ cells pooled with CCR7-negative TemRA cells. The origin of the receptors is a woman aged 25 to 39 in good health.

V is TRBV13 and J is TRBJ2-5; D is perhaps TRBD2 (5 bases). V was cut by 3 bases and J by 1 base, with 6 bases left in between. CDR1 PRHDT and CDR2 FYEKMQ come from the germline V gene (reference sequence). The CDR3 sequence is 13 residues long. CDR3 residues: CASSLGVQETQYF. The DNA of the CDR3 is TGTGCCAGCAGCTTGGGAGTCCAAGAGACCCAGTACTTC.

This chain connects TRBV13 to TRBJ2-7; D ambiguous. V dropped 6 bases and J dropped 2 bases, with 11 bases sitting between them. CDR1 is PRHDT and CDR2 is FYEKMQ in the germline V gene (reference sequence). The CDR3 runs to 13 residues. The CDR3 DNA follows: TGTGCCAGCAGTGCAGGTTTTGCCTACGAGCAGTACTTC. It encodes CASSAGFAYEQYF.

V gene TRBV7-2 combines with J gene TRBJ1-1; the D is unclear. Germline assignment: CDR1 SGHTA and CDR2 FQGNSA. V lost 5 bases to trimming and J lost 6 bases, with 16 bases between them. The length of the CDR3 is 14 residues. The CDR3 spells CASSPRGSYSEAFF. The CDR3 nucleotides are TGTGCCAGCAGCCCCAGAGGCAGCTATTCTGAAGCTTTCTTT.

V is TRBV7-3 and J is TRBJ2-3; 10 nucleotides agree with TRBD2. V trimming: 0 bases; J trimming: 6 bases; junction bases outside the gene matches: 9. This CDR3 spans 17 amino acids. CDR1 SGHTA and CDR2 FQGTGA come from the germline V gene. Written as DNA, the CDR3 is TGTGCCAGCAGCTTAACAGTGGTAGCGGGAGGATTCGATACGCAGTATTTT. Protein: CASSLTVVAGGFDTQYF. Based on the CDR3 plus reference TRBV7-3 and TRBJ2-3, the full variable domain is GAGVSQTPSNKVTEKGKYVELRCDPISGHTALYWYRQSLGQGPEFLIYFQGTGAADDSGLPNDRFFAVRPEGSVSTLKIQRTERGDSAVYLCASSLTVVAGGFDTQYFGPGTRLTVL.

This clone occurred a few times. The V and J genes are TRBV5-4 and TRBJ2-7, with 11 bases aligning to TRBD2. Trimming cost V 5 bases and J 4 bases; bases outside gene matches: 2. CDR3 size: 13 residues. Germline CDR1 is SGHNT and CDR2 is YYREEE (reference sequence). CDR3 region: CASRLAGGYEQYF. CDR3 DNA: TGTGCCAGCAGGCTAGCGGGAGGTTACGAGCAGTACTTC.

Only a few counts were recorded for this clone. Here the CDR3 DNA reads TGTGCCAGCAGCCCCTCTAGCGGAGGCTACAATGAGCAGTTCTTC. Protein sequence: CASSPSSGGYNEQFF. This chain joins TRBV6-4 and TRBJ2-1; 7 bases map to TRBD2. Trimming at V came to 6 bases and at J to 3 bases, leaving 8 bases not matched to a gene. The CDR3 is made up of 15 amino acids. CDR1 is MRHNA and CDR2 is SNTAGT in the germline V gene.

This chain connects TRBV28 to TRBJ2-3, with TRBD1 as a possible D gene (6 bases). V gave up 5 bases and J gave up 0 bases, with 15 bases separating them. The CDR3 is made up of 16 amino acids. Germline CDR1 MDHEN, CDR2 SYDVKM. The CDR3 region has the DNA TGTGCCAGCAGTCTCCCTTTGGGGGCCAGCACAGATACGCAGTATTTT. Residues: CASSLPLGASTDTQYF.

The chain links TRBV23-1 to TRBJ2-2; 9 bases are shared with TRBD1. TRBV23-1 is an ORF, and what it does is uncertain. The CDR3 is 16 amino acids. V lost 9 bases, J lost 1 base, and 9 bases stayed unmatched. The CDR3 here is CARRRGTGRNTGELFF. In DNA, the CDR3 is TGCGCCAGGCGTCGCGGGACAGGGAGGAACACCGGGGAGCTGTTTTTT.

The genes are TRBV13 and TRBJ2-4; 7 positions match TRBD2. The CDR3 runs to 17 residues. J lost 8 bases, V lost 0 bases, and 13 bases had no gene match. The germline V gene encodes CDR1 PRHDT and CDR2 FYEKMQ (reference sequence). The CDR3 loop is CASSLGLSFSGSDIQYF. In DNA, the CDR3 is TGTGCCAGCAGCTTAGGCCTCTCGTTTAGCGGGTCAGACATTCAGTACTTC.

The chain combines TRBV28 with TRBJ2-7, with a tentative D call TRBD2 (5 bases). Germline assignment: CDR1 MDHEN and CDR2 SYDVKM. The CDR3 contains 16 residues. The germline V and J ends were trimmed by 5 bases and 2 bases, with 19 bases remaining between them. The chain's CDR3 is CASSPVDFLEPYEQYF. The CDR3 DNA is TGTGCCAGCAGTCCGGTGGACTTCCTTGAACCCTACGAGCAGTACTTC.

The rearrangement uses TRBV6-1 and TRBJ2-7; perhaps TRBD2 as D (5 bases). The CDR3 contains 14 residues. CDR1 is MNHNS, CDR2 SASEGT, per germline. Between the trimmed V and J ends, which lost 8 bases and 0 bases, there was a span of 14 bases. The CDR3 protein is CASCVERSSYEQYF. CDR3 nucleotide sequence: TGTGCCAGCTGTGTCGAGCGGAGCTCCTACGAGCAGTACTTC.

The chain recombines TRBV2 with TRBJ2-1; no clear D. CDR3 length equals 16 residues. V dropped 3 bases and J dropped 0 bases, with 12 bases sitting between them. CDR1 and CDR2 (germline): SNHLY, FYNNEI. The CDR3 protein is CASSDLDESSYNEQFF. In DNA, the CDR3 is TGTGCCAGCAGTGATCTTGACGAGAGCTCCTACAATGAGCAGTTCTTC.

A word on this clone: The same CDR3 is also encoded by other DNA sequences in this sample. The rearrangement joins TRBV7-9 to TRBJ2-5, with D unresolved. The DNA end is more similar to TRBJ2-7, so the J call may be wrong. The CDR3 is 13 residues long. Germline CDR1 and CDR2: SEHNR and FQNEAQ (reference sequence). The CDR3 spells CASSLGPNYEQYF. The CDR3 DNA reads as TGTGCCAGCAGCTTAGGACCGAACTACGAGCAGTACTTC.

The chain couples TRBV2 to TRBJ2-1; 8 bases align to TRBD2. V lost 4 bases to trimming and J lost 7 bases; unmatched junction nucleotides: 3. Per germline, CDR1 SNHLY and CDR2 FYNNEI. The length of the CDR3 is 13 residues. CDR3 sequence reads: CASSALAENEQFF. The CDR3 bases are TGTGCCAGCAGTGCACTAGCGGAGAATGAGCAGTTCTTC.

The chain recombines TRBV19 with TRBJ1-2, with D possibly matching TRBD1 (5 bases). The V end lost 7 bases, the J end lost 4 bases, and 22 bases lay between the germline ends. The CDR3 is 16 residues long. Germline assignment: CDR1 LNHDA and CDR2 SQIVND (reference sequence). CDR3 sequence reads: CASIQKHGTVTYGYTF. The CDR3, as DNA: TGTGCCAGTATCCAAAAACATGGGACCGTTACCTATGGCTACACCTTC.

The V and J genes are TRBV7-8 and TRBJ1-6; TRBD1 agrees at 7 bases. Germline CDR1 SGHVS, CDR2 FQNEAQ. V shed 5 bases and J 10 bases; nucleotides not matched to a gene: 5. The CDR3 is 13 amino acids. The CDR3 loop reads CASSATGDSPLHF. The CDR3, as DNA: TGTGCCAGCAGCGCCACAGGGGACTCACCCCTCCACTTT.

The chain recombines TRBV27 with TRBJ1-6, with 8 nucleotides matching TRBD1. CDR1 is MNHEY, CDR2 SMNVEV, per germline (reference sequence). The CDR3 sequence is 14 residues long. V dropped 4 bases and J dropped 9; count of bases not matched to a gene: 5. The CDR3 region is CASSSGRGLSPLHF. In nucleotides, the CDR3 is TGTGCCAGCAGTTCCGGCAGGGGGCTTTCACCCCTCCACTTT.

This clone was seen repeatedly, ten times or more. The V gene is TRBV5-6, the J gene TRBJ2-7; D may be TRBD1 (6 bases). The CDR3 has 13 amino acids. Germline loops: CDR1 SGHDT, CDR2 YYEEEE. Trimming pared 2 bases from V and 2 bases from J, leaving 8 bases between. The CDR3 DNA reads TGTGCCAGCAGCTTCCAGGGGCCCTACGAGCAGTACTTC. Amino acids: CASSFQGPYEQYF.

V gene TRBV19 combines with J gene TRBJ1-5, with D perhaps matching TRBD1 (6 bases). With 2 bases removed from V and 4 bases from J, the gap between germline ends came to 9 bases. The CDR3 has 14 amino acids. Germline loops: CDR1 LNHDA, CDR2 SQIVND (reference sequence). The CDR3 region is CASSIWTANQPQHF. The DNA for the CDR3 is TGTGCCAGTAGTATATGGACAGCTAATCAGCCCCAGCATTTT.